The source of this T cell receptor (beta chain) is a study of cytotoxic CD8 clonotypes in ibrutinib-treated CLL. On the study more broadly: Response sampling occurred after a median around 12 months of treatment (range 6 to 36). The study's findings and limits: Researchers report that baseline clonality outpaced age-matched healthy donors and tracked circulating CD8+ T-cell counts.

In germline, CDR1 is LNHDA, CDR2 SQIVND (reference sequence). The CDR3 totals 12 residues. The ends were cut back, 3 bases at V and 2 bases at J, with 3 bases in the middle. A 1 in 200,000 to 1 in 1 million T cell depth was the sequencing target. Data came from immunoSEQ multiplex PCR; TCRdb stores just in-frame clones and leaves some out. The data hold 150,000 to 200,000 clones, with 70% to 85% observed a single time. As for this clone: The antigen is undetermined.

The source was PBMCs, collected after 24 months of ibrutinib treatment. This chain links TRBV19 with TRBJ2-3, with D unresolved. The receptor was derived from a human donor with chronic lymphocytic leukemia. CDR3 in DNA: TGTGCCAGTAGTATCCCCACAGATACGCAGTATTTT. Residues: CASSIPTDTQYF. Full variable domain (remainder filled in from reference TRBV19 and TRBJ2-3): DGGITQSPKYLFRKEGQNVTLSCEQNLNHDAMYWYRQDPGQGLRLIYYSQIVNDFQKGDIAEGYSVSREKKESFPLTVTSAQKNPTAFYLCASSIPTDTQYFGPGTRLTVL.